This T cell receptor (beta chain) was observed in a study of regulatory T cells in long-lasting Graves disease. Overall study results and limits: Repertoires from persistent disease leaned toward TRBV28, TRBJ1-2 and TRBJ2-5.

Regarding time point: persistent/refractory GD, antithyroid drugs over 5 years with positive TRAb. Making the TCR library involved RNA that had been extracted from PBMCs. American Thyroid Association guidelines defined Graves' disease diagnosis. V gave up 6 bases and J gave up 0 bases, with 17 bases separating them. The CDR3 has 16 residues. CDR1 is MNHEY, CDR2 SMNVEV, per germline (reference sequence). This clonotype was seen many times. Its specificity is not known. Arm-PCR of CDR3 regions with iRepertoire HTBI primers generated TCR beta libraries. TCRdb passed the multiplex PCR reads through MiXCR, listing each CDR3 protein once. Seen here are hundreds of thousands of distinct CDR3 sequences, about 20% observed once, and the top ten hold around 20%.

V and J are TRBV27 and TRBJ1-1, with TRBD1 as a possible D gene (5 bases). The sample consisted of peripheral blood mononuclear cells (PBMCs), taken when the disease was refractory, from a patient treated with antithyroid drugs. The clonotype comes from a female donor with Graves disease. As DNA, the CDR3 is TGTGCCAGCAGGATTACCGCGACAGTCATGAACACTGAAGCTTTCTTT. It specifies CASRITATVMNTEAFF.